The present T cell receptor (beta chain) was sequenced within a study of response to subunit inactivated influenza vaccine. Broader study findings: Authors suggested that a seasonal influenza vaccination recruits few new T cells each time.

TCRdb reanalysed the RT-PCR reads using MiXCR and keeps one entry per CDR3 protein. The table records around 190,000 distinct CDR3 sequences, approximately 9.2% of them present only once. In germline, CDR1 is MGHRA, CDR2 YSYEKL. This CDR3 has 19 residues. This clonotype was seen only a few times. The antigen is unknown. The germline gene is not matched at one end of the junction; a read error may be the cause. J is TRBJ2-1 and V is TRBV4-1, with D perhaps matching TRBD1 (6 bases). This specimen consisted of non-naive T cells sorted from PBMCs, obtained on the day of vaccination. This receptor was identified in a man between 50 and 59 years old who received an inactivated influenza vaccine. The CDR3 sequence: CASSQDALWGRAAYYEQFF. In nucleotides, the CDR3 is TGCGCCAGCAGCCAAGACGCCCTTTGGGGGCGGGCGGCCTACTATGAGCAGTTCTTC.